The source of this T cell receptor (beta chain) is a study of blood T cell repertoires in COVID-19. Per the germline V gene, CDR1 is MGHRA and CDR2 is YSYEKL. Trimming left V 3 bases short and J 7 bases short, with 7 bases between. The CDR3 totals 12 residues. Clones were sequenced by immunoSEQ multiplex PCR, and TCRdb holds only the in-frame ones, with some missing. Of 140,000 to 150,000 clones in the sample, roughly 80% were seen once. Sequencing was carried out using peripheral blood. The chain employs TRBV4-1 and TRBJ1-5; weak D call: TRBD1 (5 bases). The source of this sequence is a human donor in a cohort sampled during active COVID-19. CDR3 in amino acids: CASSQRGQPQHF. The CDR3 bases are TGCGCCAGCAGCCAGCGGGGCCAGCCCCAGCATTTT.